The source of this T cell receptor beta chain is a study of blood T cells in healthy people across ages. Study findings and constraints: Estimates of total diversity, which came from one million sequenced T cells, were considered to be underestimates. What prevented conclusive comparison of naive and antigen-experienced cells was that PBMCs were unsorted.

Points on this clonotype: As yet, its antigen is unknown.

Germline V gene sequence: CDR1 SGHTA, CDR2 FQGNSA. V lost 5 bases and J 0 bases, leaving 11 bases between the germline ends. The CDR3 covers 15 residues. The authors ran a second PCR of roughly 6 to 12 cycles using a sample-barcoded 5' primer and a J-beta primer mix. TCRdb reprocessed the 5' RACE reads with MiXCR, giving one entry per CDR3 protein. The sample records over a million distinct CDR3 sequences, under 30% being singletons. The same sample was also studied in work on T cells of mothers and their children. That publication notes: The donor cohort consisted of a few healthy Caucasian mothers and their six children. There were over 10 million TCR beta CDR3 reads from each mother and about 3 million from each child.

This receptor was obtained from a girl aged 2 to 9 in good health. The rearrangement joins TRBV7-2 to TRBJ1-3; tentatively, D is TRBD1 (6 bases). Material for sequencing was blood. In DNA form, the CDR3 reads TGTGCCAGCAGCCCCCACAGGGCCTCTGGAAACACCATATATTTT. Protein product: CASSPHRASGNTIYF.